Described below is a single T cell receptor beta chain sequence and its context. This sample is drawn from a study of shared clonotypes between healthy human individuals. Per the original methods: ImmunoSEQ junction-only sequences lacked quality scores, so their filtering differed. Assay: immunoSEQ multiplex PCR; the TCRdb copy retains only in-frame clones and omits some. V, J and clone size were drawn from that table, and D and trimming were deduced from the DNA. The repertoire holds about 690,000 clones, with 90% as singletons. V was shortened by 2 bases and J by 5 bases, with 20 bases between the two germline ends. CDR1 and CDR2 (germline): SGHDT, YYEEEE. The CDR3 is 17 amino acids. CD45RO+ cells went into CD8 memory alongside CCR7-negative CD45RA+ TemRA cells.

This clonotype originated in a man aged 18 to 35 in good health. Some clones in this sample may be carry-over from other donors' samples. This sequence joins TRBV5-6 and TRBJ2-1; D not certain. Sequencing input: memory CD8+ T cells from PBMCs. Indicated subset: CD45RO+ cells pooled with CCR7-negative TemRA cells. As DNA, the CDR3 is TGTGCCAGCAGCTTACGGGTTACGGAAAAGGAACACAATGAGCAGTTCTTC. Translating gives CASSLRVTEKEHNEQFF.